The 9 T cell receptor beta chains presented below share a single source sample, sequenced in a study of Tregs in tolerant kidney transplant recipients. Sequencing used immunoSEQ multiplex PCR; TCRdb keeps in-frame clones, though not all of them. Found here are about 83,000 clones, roughly 98% of them singletons; the top ten hold around 0.6%. Sequencing used CD4+ T cells from blood, obtained before the transplant. The receptors originated from a human donor who received a combined kidney and bone marrow transplant.

The V call is TRBV5-4, the J call TRBJ2-1; 7 positions agree with TRBD2. The germline V gene encodes CDR1 SGHNT and CDR2 YYREEE (reference sequence). With V trimmed by 0 bases and J by 4 bases, 7 bases remained unmatched. The CDR3 totals 16 residues. The CDR3 loop is CASSLDFQRGYNEQFF. The DNA for the CDR3 is TGTGCCAGCAGCTTGGATTTCCAGCGGGGATACAATGAGCAGTTCTTC.

The chain combines TRBV9 with TRBJ2-5; 8 nucleotides line up with TRBD1. Germline CDR1 and CDR2: SGDLS and YYNGEE. V dropped 1 base and J dropped 3; count of bases not matched to a gene: 5. This CDR3 is built from 15 residues. CDR3 in amino acids: CASSVRWTGKETQYF. The CDR3 nucleotides read TGTGCCAGCAGCGTACGGTGGACAGGGAAAGAGACCCAGTACTTC.

The chain is built from TRBV5-6 and TRBJ1-5; a weak D match, TRBD1 (6 bases). The ends were cut back, 2 bases at V and 5 bases at J, with 23 bases in the middle. In germline, CDR1 is SGHDT, CDR2 YYEEEE. This CDR3 spans 18 amino acids. The CDR3 is CASSLGGSRGFSDQPQHF. In DNA form, the CDR3 reads TGTGCCAGCAGCTTAGGTGGTTCCAGGGGTTTTTCTGATCAGCCCCAGCATTTT.

The chain is built from TRBV5-6 and TRBJ2-7; TRBD2 agrees at 9 bases. The V gene's germline CDR1 is SGHDT and CDR2 YYEEEE. The CDR3 consists of 14 residues. The V gene end was trimmed by 3 bases and the J gene end by 3 bases; junction bases not matched to a gene: 4. In DNA, the CDR3 is TGTGCCAGCAGCTACTTTAGCGGGGGCTACGAGCAGTACTTC. Translating gives CASSYFSGGYEQYF.

The V gene is TRBV5-1, the J gene TRBJ2-7; D is possibly TRBD2 (5 bases). V was pared by 0 bases and J by 0 bases, with 13 bases between. Germline assignment: CDR1 SGHRS and CDR2 YFSETQ. This CDR3 spans 16 amino acids. The CDR3 coding sequence is TGCGCCAGCAGCTTGGCCACGGGGTCCGTCTCCTACGAGCAGTACTTC. Translating gives CASSLATGSVSYEQYF.

The J gene is TRBJ2-3, the V gene TRBV27; 7 nucleotides agree with TRBD2. The CDR3 loop spans 15 amino acids. V was pared by 3 bases and J by 10 bases, with 13 bases of the junction left unmatched. Looked up from germline, CDR1 is MNHEY and CDR2 is SMNVEV (reference sequence). This CDR3 reads CASSFQGGLWGPQYF. The CDR3 DNA follows: TGTGCCAGCAGTTTTCAGGGAGGGTTATGGGGTCCGCAGTATTTT.

This clone was detected only once. The chain recombines TRBV6-6 with TRBJ1-3, with 11 bases aligning to TRBD1. The ends lost 5 bases at V and 3 bases at J; junction bases unmatched: 6. Germline lookup yields CDR1 MNHNY and CDR2 SVGAGI (reference sequence). The CDR3 sequence is 16 residues long. For the CDR3, the DNA is TGTGCCAGCAGTAACGGACAGGGGGCGAGTGGAAACACCATATATTTT. Its translation: CASSNGQGASGNTIYF.

The V and J genes are TRBV12-5 and TRBJ1-5; 9 positions agree with TRBD1. The V gene end was trimmed by 3 bases and the J gene end by 0 bases; junction bases not matched to a gene: 3. The CDR3 length is 16 residues. Germline V CDR1 and CDR2: LGHNT, FRNRAP. The CDR3 DNA reads as TGTGCTAGTGGTTTCCGACAGGGGGATAGCAATCAGCCCCAGCATTTT. This gives the protein CASGFRQGDSNQPQHF.

This clone came up once. The chain is built from TRBV4-2 and TRBJ2-5; 7 nucleotides align to TRBD2. The J segment lost 3 bases and the V segment lost 8 bases, leaving 6 bases of the junction unmatched. The length of the CDR3 is 13 residues. Germline lookup yields CDR1 LGHNA and CDR2 YNFKEQ. The CDR3 loop reads CASGRAGKETQYF. CDR3 nucleotide sequence: TGTGCCAGCGGGAGGGCGGGCAAAGAGACCCAGTACTTC.